The entry that follows covers one TCR beta chain sequence. Other DNA sequences in this sample translate to the same CDR3. This sample is part of a study of shared clonotypes between healthy human individuals. Study in general: With ages of 18 to 49, the donors were two women and three men. CD4 naive cells filled three plates per donor, CD4 memory three, CD8 naive two and CD8 memory one.

There are 13 residues in the CDR3. Deletions cut 0 bases from V and 6 bases from J, with 7 bases between. Germline V gene lookup returns CDR1 LGHNA and CDR2 YSLEER. The method was immunoSEQ multiplex PCR; TCRdb's version includes in-frame clones alone and lacks a portion of them. The sample lists a few million clones; around 90% were seen once. This sequence was found in a man in his late teens or twenties in good health. The sample comprised naive CD4+ T cells sorted from blood. Subset indicated: CD45RA+ positively selected. The chain carries TRBV4-3 and TRBJ2-3, with D uncertain. The CDR3 bases are TGCGCCAGCAGCCAAGATGTGGCGGATACGCAGTATTTT. Amino acids: CASSQDVADTQYF.